This TCR beta chain was recorded in a study of OX40 agonist ivuxolimab in advanced cancers. The CDR3 loop spans 13 amino acids. Germline CDR1 and CDR2: SQVTM and ANQGSEA. V was pared by 6 bases and J by 4 bases, with 6 bases of the junction left unmatched. Clones were sequenced by immunoSEQ multiplex PCR, and TCRdb holds only the in-frame ones, with some missing. The sample has tens of thousands of clones, around 90% seen once. This sample comprised CD4+ or CD8+ T cells sorted from blood, obtained in a trial of the OX40 agonist ivuxolimab. This sequence originates from an adult with an advanced solid tumor such as melanoma, head and neck, liver or kidney cancer. V and J are TRBV29-1 and TRBJ2-7; TRBD2 agrees at 10 bases. The DNA of the CDR3 is TGCAGCGTCGGGACTAGCGTGTCGTACGAGCAGTACTTC. This translates into CSVGTSVSYEQYF.